A selection of T cell receptor beta chains follows, all from one sample in a study of blood T cell repertoires in COVID-19. Sequencing used immunoSEQ multiplex PCR; TCRdb keeps in-frame clones, though not all of them. This table holds almost 100,000 clones, more than 75% found once. Source material: peripheral blood. The receptor set was obtained from a man aged 45-60 years with acute or convalescent COVID-19. The CDR3 runs from the conserved cysteine through the conserved F or W. A D gene is named only where the DNA matches it firmly. Rows may omit the clone size; those that give it use once, few, many or a size class.

D gene	clone size	V gene	J gene	CDR3 protein	CDR3 DNA
TRBD1	.	TRBV6-5	TRBJ1-1	CASSWDSGTEAFF	TGTGCCAGCAGTTGGGACAGTGGTACTGAAGCTTTCTTT
.	.	TRBV19	TRBJ2-1	CASEASRQAKYNEQFF	TGTGCCAGTGAAGCTTCTAGACAGGCGAAATACAATGAGCAGTTCTTC
TRBD1	.	TRBV6-5	TRBJ2-1	CASSYSGQGAIEQFF	TGTGCCAGCAGTTACTCGGGACAGGGGGCCATAGAGCAGTTCTTC
.	.	TRBV7-2	TRBJ2-3	CASSAGSIRTDTQYF	TGTGCCAGCAGCGCGGGGAGTATACGCACAGATACGCAGTATTTT
TRBD2	.	TRBV7-9	TRBJ2-7	CASSSLGGTYEQYF	TGTGCCAGCAGCTCCCTGGGAGGGACCTACGAGCAGTACTTC
.	.	TRBV5-4	TRBJ1-6	CASSLGGSSSYNSPLHF	TGTGCCAGCAGCTTGGGAGGGTCGAGCTCCTATAATTCACCCCTCCACTTT
TRBD2	.	TRBV6-5	TRBJ2-2	CASRAQRERTGELFF	TGTGCCAGCAGGGCCCAGCGGGAGAGGACCGGGGAGCTGTTTTTT
TRBD2	.	TRBV5-1	TRBJ2-5	CASSLGAGTSGEETQYF	TGCGCCAGCAGCTTGGGAGCTGGGACTAGCGGTGAAGAGACCCAGTACTTC
.	.	TRBV4-1	TRBJ1-4	CASSQEGRGNEKLFF	TGCGCCAGCAGCCAAGAGGGAAGGGGTAATGAAAAACTGTTTTTT
TRBD2	.	TRBV6-5	TRBJ2-1	CAVTSAGGPIDEQFF	TGTGCCGTCACCTCAGCGGGAGGGCCTATAGATGAGCAGTTCTTC
TRBD1	once	TRBV7-2	TRBJ1-4	CASRDRGLTNEKLFF	TGTGCCAGCCGGGACAGGGGACTTACTAATGAAAAACTGTTTTTT
.	.	TRBV7-2	TRBJ1-1	CASSQSYQGNTEAFF	TGTGCCAGCAGCCAAAGCTATCAGGGAAACACTGAAGCTTTCTTT
TRBD2	once	TRBV5-5	TRBJ2-3	CASSLDSGSLNTQYF	TGTGCCAGCAGCTTGGATAGCGGGAGTCTCAATACGCAGTATTTT
TRBD1	.	TRBV19	TRBJ1-2	CASRLQGETNYGYTF	TGTGCCAGTAGGCTACAGGGGGAGACTAACTATGGCTACACCTTC
TRBD1	.	TRBV29-1	TRBJ1-4	CSVEEPRQGPEKLFF	TGCAGCGTTGAAGAGCCGAGACAGGGCCCGGAAAAACTGTTTTTT
.	.	TRBV20-1	TRBJ2-7	CSARTMGEQYF	TGCAGTGCTAGAACTATGGGCGAGCAGTACTTC
TRBD2	.	TRBV5-6	TRBJ2-1	CASRMRPSGSRSYNEQFF	TGTGCCAGCAGAATGCGGCCCAGCGGGAGTCGCTCCTACAATGAGCAGTTCTTC
.	once	TRBV10-3	TRBJ1-1	CAISARGETEAFF	TGTGCCATCTCAGCCAGGGGAGAAACTGAAGCTTTCTTT
.	.	TRBV5-4	TRBJ2-2	CASSRRGGANTGELFF	TGTGCCAGCAGCCGGCGAGGGGGGGCGAACACCGGGGAGCTGTTTTTT
.	.	TRBV6-1	TRBJ1-2	CASSEDSGYGYTF	TGTGCCAGCAGTGAAGACTCAGGCTATGGCTACACCTTC
TRBD2	.	TRBV18	TRBJ2-7	CASSPRLAGEGYEQYF	TGTGCCAGCTCTCCACGACTAGCGGGGGAAGGCTACGAGCAGTACTTC
TRBD2	.	TRBV18	TRBJ2-7	CASSLGGWYEQYF	TGTGCCAGCTCCCTGGGGGGGTGGTACGAGCAGTACTTC
.	.	TRBV7-2	TRBJ2-3	CASSLILADTQYF	TGTGCCAGCAGCTTAATTCTAGCAGATACGCAGTATTTT